This TCR beta chain was captured by sequencing in a study of CD8 T cells in Susac syndrome (dated by TCRdb to 2018 to 2020). About the investigation overall: Repertoire sequencing was used to test whether CD8+ T cell activation and differentiation in Susac syndrome was antigen driven. CD8+ T cell repertoire clonality was compared between some 12 healthy donors, approximately 14 Susac syndrome patients and some 15 multiple sclerosis patients. Beyond this particular receptor, the publication reports: The number of individuals in the TCR sequencing and HLA analysis was recognized as being relatively small.

Peripheral blood CD8+ and CD4+ T cells from healthy donors, Susac syndrome patients and multiple sclerosis patients were profiled using high-throughput TCR beta sequencing. Healthy donors were included as age- and sex-matched controls. CD8+ TEMRA cells were enriched by FACS, while bulk CD8+ and CD4+ T cells were purified by magnetic negative isolation. Blood was drawn into EDTA tubes, processed within 24 hours, and PBMCs were isolated by density gradient centrifugation. PBMCs intended for TCR sequencing were cryopreserved in liquid nitrogen and thawed later in a water bath at 37 degrees C. Purity of sorted or isolated CD4+, CD8+ and CD8+ TEMRA cells was at least 90%. The CDR3 has 15 amino acids, counting the end cysteine and phenylalanine. Solely the CDR3 DNA is kept, with 45 bases framed from the first base. The germline V gene gives CDR1 as MNHEY and CDR2 as SVGAGI. The V end loses 0 bases and the J end loses 9 bases, and a stretch of 17 bases separates them.

As to this clonotype: What antigen it recognizes has not been identified. Nothing much larger sits one base from this clone, and base qualities are not available.

RNA was extracted with the RNeasy kit and roughly 0.45 to 1 ug was reverse transcribed using random hexamers. TCR beta CDR3 regions were amplified with the immunoSEQ multiplex PCR assay covering 54 Vbeta and 13 Jbeta segments. Bias from PCR amplification was corrected by using a synthetic template baseline for primer optimization and for computational correction. Regarding the original processing steps: Reads were annotated to V, D and J genes according to IMGT and were analyzed with immunoSEQ Analyzer, with only productive sequences retained. Clonality was computed as one minus Shannon entropy normalized by log2 of the number of productive unique sequences. For each patient and control, public and private clones were evaluated within the 100 most prevalent clones. Clones were defined as Susac-specific if absent from the healthy and MS cohorts, from more than 900 published viral clones and from other ImmuneACCESS disease sequences. The public reads were reprocessed in TCRdb via fastp at Q25 and MiXCR, keeping in-frame beta chains. Records with the same CDR3 protein are collapsed into one entry carrying the most frequent genes and DNA. TCRdb, not the authors, supplied the V and J calls. The sample table records around 80,000 distinct CDR3 sequences; 85% to 95% of these occur just once. The ten largest clones take up 0.2% to 0.3% of the sample.

The chain joins TRBV6-5 to TRBJ1-1; no D gene is confidently identified. The specimen sequenced was CD8+ T cells from PBMCs. The clonotype comes from a human donor in good health. The CDR3 loop reads CASSYSISSVVQAFF. The DNA reads TGTGCCAGCAGTTACTCGATCTCTTCGGTGGTCCAAGCTTTCTTT.